The subject of this entry is one TCR beta chain. Its antigen is as yet unknown. Using immunoSEQ multiplex PCR, the repertoire was profiled, and TCRdb retains in-frame clones only, with some absent. The sample records about 350,000 clones, 88% being singletons. V was clipped by 7 bases and J by 7 bases, with 14 bases between them. Germline CDR1 reads LGHDT; CDR2 reads YNNKEL (reference sequence). The CDR3 has 14 residues. This entry comes from a study of Ad26.COV2.S vaccination and SARS-CoV-2 variants. General observations from the study: Spike-specific TCR breadth ran higher among vaccine recipients than placebo recipients. Responses of spike-specific T cells (both CD8+ and CD4+) reportedly showed substantial breadth after vaccination. Recipients of either vaccine or placebo displayed similar breadth of non-spike TCRs. An underestimation of total T cell responses may have resulted from the TCR breadth and depth analyses.

Indicated treatment: roughly 18 received Ad26.COV2.S at low or high dose, single or two shots; 5 received placebo; per-sample allocation not given. Samples were taken on day 63 after the first vaccine or placebo injection. The source material was peripheral blood, sampled in a trial of Ad26.COV2.S vaccine versus placebo. The source of this sequence is a person aged 18-65 years who received the Ad26.COV2.S COVID-19 vaccine or a placebo. The rearrangement uses TRBV3-1 (or the pseudogene TRBV3-2) and TRBJ1-6; D not resolved. This CDR3 reads CASTGGVGNSPLHF. In DNA form, the CDR3 reads TGTGCCAGCACCGGTGGGGTAGGGAATTCACCCCTCCACTTT.